Below are 15 T cell receptor beta chains sequenced from a single sample in a study of cytomegalovirus exposure and HLA in healthy donors. A multiplex PCR was run with 60 Vbeta primers and 13 Jbeta primers. Data came from immunoSEQ multiplex PCR; TCRdb stores just in-frame clones and leaves some out. The sample carries roughly 190,000 clones, 75% to 85% recorded once. The sequenced sample was PBMCs. Every receptor here comes from a woman aged 45-65 years in good health and CMV-seronegative.

The gene calls are TRBV6-5 and TRBJ1-1; 7 nucleotides line up with TRBD1. The V and J ends lost 5 bases and 7 bases, in that order; junction bases with no gene match: 7. CDR1 is MNHEY and CDR2 is SVGAGI in the germline V gene. CDR3 length equals 13 residues. CDR3 nucleotides: TGTGCCAGCAGTGAGACAGGGTTGGGTGAAGCTTTCTTT. Encoded protein: CASSETGLGEAFF.

The chain carries TRBV7-2 and TRBJ2-1; D is perhaps TRBD2 (6 bases). The CDR3 has 12 amino acids. Trimming pared 4 bases from V and 9 bases from J, leaving 10 bases between. Germline loops: CDR1 SGHTA, CDR2 FQGNSA. The CDR3 nucleotides read TGTGCCAGCAGCTCCGTGGGGGGTGAGCAGTTCTTC. Amino acids: CASSSVGGEQFF.

The CDR3 region is CASSPSGMFSYEQYF. Here the CDR3 DNA reads TGTGCCAGCAGCCCTAGCGGGATGTTCTCCTACGAGCAGTACTTC. The chain carries TRBV7-2 and TRBJ2-7; 9 bases are shared with TRBD2. Looked up from germline, CDR1 is SGHTA and CDR2 is FQGNSA. This CDR3 contains 15 residues. V lost 5 bases to trimming and J lost 0 bases; unmatched junction nucleotides: 5.

This clone has only one observation. The chain combines TRBV6-6 with TRBJ2-7; 10 positions match TRBD2. V was clipped by 6 bases and J by 2 bases; unmatched bases: 4. In germline, CDR1 is MNHNY, CDR2 SVGAGI (reference sequence). This CDR3 spans 14 amino acids. The CDR3 reads CASRDSGGAYEQYF. The CDR3 nucleotides read TGTGCCAGCAGAGACAGCGGGGGGGCCTACGAGCAGTACTTC.

This chain connects TRBV18 to TRBJ2-7, with 7 bases aligning to TRBD1. Trimming removed 4 bases from V and 1 base from J; junction bases left unmatched: 7. Per germline, CDR1 KGHSH and CDR2 LQKENI. The CDR3 is 15 residues long. The CDR3 sequence: CASSQGQYFSYEQYF. The CDR3 coding sequence is TGTGCCAGCTCACAGGGACAGTACTTTTCCTACGAGCAGTACTTC.

The chain recombines TRBV28 with TRBJ2-7; 10 positions match TRBD1. Germline V gene sequence: CDR1 MDHEN, CDR2 SYDVKM. CDR3 length: 15 amino acids. V trimming: 5 bases; J trimming: 6 bases; junction bases outside the gene matches: 10. The CDR3 spells CASSPKTGGLSEQYF. DNA for the CDR3: TGTGCCAGCAGTCCCAAGACAGGGGGCTTAAGCGAGCAGTACTTC.

CDR3 loop: CSAPRLAGYTF. DNA for the CDR3: TGCAGTGCTCCCCGTCTGGCTGGCTACACCTTC. The chain joins TRBV20-1 to TRBJ1-2; no clear D gene. V was shortened by 5 bases and J by 7 bases, with 11 bases between the two germline ends. CDR3 size: 11 residues. The V gene's germline CDR1 is DFQATT and CDR2 SNEGSKA (reference sequence).

The chain joins TRBV6-5 to TRBJ2-7, with a possible D match to TRBD1 (6 bases). The CDR3 contains 12 residues. The V end was cut by 10 bases, the J end by 0 bases, with 10 bases between. The V gene's germline CDR1 is MNHEY and CDR2 SVGAGI. The CDR3, as DNA: TGTGCCACAAGGGGGAGCTCCTACGAGCAGTACTTC. This gives the protein CATRGSSYEQYF.

This clone has only one observation. The V gene is TRBV5-1, the J gene TRBJ1-4; 9 nucleotides match TRBD1. CDR3 length: 17 amino acids. The V segment lost 0 bases and the J segment 3 bases; nucleotides outside the gene matches: 6. Germline V gives CDR1 SGHRS, CDR2 YFSETQ. The CDR3 DNA reads TGCGCCAGCAGCTTGGGACGAGGACAGGGGTCTAATGAAAAACTGTTTTTT. Its protein product is CASSLGRGQGSNEKLFF. Variable domain in full (rest from reference TRBV5-1 and TRBJ1-4): KAGVTQTPRYLIKTRGQQVTLSCSPISGHRSVSWYQQTPGQGLQFLFEYFSETQRNKGNFPGRFSGRQFSNSRSEMNVSTLELGDSALYLCASSLGRGQGSNEKLFFGSGTQLSVL.

The rearrangement uses TRBV6-1 and TRBJ1-5, with TRBD1 matching over 7 bases. CDR1 and CDR2 from the germline V gene are MNHNS and SASEGT. The CDR3 sequence is 14 residues long. Losses at the gene ends were 6 bases for V and 9 bases for J; bases not matched to a gene: 11. The CDR3 DNA follows: TGTGCCAGCAGGGGAACAGGGGCCGCCGTGCCCCAGCATTTT. This codes for CASRGTGAAVPQHF.

This chain connects TRBV28 to TRBJ1-5, with TRBD1 matching over 8 bases. V shed 6 bases and J 3 bases; nucleotides not matched to a gene: 4. The CDR3 is 14 residues long. CDR1 and CDR2 from the germline V gene are MDHEN and SYDVKM. This chain's CDR3 is CASSRQGINQPQHF. DNA for the CDR3: TGTGCCAGCAGCAGACAGGGGATCAATCAGCCCCAGCATTTT.

A few counts support this clone. The chain employs TRBV4-3 and TRBJ1-2; TRBD1 is a possible D gene (6 bases). Between the trimmed V and J ends, which lost 0 bases and 5 bases, there was a span of 13 bases. From germline, CDR1 is LGHNA and CDR2 YSLEER. The CDR3 consists of 15 residues. In DNA, the CDR3 is TGCGCCAGCAGCCAAGATCAGGCAGGGGCATATGGCTACACCTTC. This sequence encodes CASSQDQAGAYGYTF.

This chain joins TRBV18 and TRBJ2-4; 10 bases line up with TRBD1. Losses at the gene ends were 5 bases for V and 3 bases for J; bases not matched to a gene: 13. This CDR3 has 18 residues. Germline values: CDR1 KGHSH, CDR2 LQKENI. CDR3 in amino acids: CASSSGTGAPRGKNIQYF. DNA of the CDR3: TGTGCCAGCTCATCCGGGACAGGGGCCCCGAGAGGCAAAAACATTCAGTACTTC.

The V and J genes are TRBV18 and TRBJ1-5; 8 positions match TRBD1. This CDR3 is built from 17 residues. Trimming removed 3 bases from V and 4 bases from J; junction bases left unmatched: 11. Germline CDR1 reads KGHSH; CDR2 reads LQKENI. In DNA form, the CDR3 reads TGTGCCAGCTCACCCCTTGGACAGGGTGGAAGTAATCAGCCCCAGCATTTT. Amino acids: CASSPLGQGGSNQPQHF.

The V and J genes are TRBV4-2 and TRBJ2-7, with 8 bases identical to TRBD2. The CDR3 is 17 amino acids. Germline loops: CDR1 LGHNA, CDR2 YNFKEQ. The V and J ends lost 1 base and 3 bases, in that order; junction bases with no gene match: 11. CDR3 DNA sequence: TGTGCCAGCAGCCAAGCGGCGGCCAGCGGGGGCCTCTACGAGCAGTACTTC. Translation: CASSQAAASGGLYEQYF.